The clone carrying this T cell receptor beta chain qualifies as medium-sized (0.01 to 0.1%). These data come from a study of spatial heterogeneity in lung cancer. Time point noted: sample taken at primary tumor resection. Donors were approximately 70 untreated early-stage non-small cell lung cancer patients. Each CDR3 protein gets one entry after TCRdb re-called the 5' RACE reads with MiXCR. The profile shows about 39,000 distinct CDR3 sequences, roughly 3% of them singletons. The CDR3 consists of 13 residues. The V gene's germline CDR1 is SNHLY and CDR2 FYNNEI. With 3 bases removed from V and 3 bases from J, the gap between germline ends came to 8 bases.

Material: normal lung tissue next to the tumor, obtained at surgery. The source of this sequence is a male donor with early-stage non-small cell lung cancer. The rearrangement uses TRBV2 and TRBJ1-2; D is uncertain. Written as DNA, the CDR3 is TGTGCCAGCAGTGATAGGCCAGACTATGGCTACACCTTC. This sequence encodes CASSDRPDYGYTF.